The source of this T cell receptor (beta chain) is a study of response to subunit inactivated influenza vaccine. Each CDR3 protein gets one entry after TCRdb re-called the RT-PCR reads with MiXCR. Of 600,000 to 850,000 distinct CDR3 sequences listed, around 15% are singletons. The J segment lost 8 bases and the V segment lost 3 bases, leaving 7 bases of the junction unmatched. This CDR3 has 15 residues. This material consisted of PBMCs from blood, taken around two weeks before vaccination. This clonotype originated in a man aged 45-65 years who received an inactivated influenza vaccine. The chain couples TRBV12-3 or TRBV12-4 to TRBJ2-1; 10 nucleotides match TRBD2. The CDR3 is CASSLSSGRIDEQFF. The CDR3 nucleotides are TGTGCCAGCAGTTTGAGTAGCGGGAGGATCGATGAGCAGTTCTTC.